This T cell receptor (beta chain) was documented in a study of cytomegalovirus exposure and HLA in healthy donors. This PCR relied on a set of 60 Vbeta primers and 13 Jbeta primers. Measured with immunoSEQ multiplex PCR; TCRdb has only the in-frame clones, and not every one. The sample carries just over 150,000 clones, about 86% recorded once. The CDR3 consists of 15 residues. Trimming shortened V by 7 bases and J by 4 bases, and 19 bases separated the two germline ends. Germline-derived CDR1 and CDR2 are MNHEY and SVGAGI. Sequencing was carried out using PBMCs. This receptor was taken from a woman between 18 and 30 years old in good health and CMV-seronegative. The chain employs TRBV6-5 and TRBJ1-2, with D tentatively TRBD1 (5 bases). DNA of the CDR3: TGTGCCAGCACCCCTAACGCGGGGGTGAGCTATGGCTACACCTTC. It encodes CASTPNAGVSYGYTF.